This T cell receptor beta chain derives from a study of T cells in Graves' hyperthyroidism and ophthalmopathy. In the study overall: The authors collected peripheral blood at initial diagnosis, before any treatment.

With duration under 3 months, ophthalmopathy was active: Clinical Activity Score at least 3, NOSPECS at least 4. The diagnoses drew upon clinical symptoms, serum thyroxine and TRAb, thyroid ultrasound and orbital computed tomography. The CDR3 has 15 residues. Trimming removed 2 bases from V and 4 bases from J; junction bases left unmatched: 7. Amplified TCR beta CDR3 regions came from RNA transcripts. The study used the HTBI primer set for a first-round RT-PCR of the TCR CDR3. TCRdb called the multiplex PCR reads again in MiXCR, with one record for every CDR3 protein. The sample includes almost 350,000 distinct CDR3 sequences, less than 20% of them seen just once.

Sample: blood. This chain joins TRBV12-3 or TRBV12-4 and TRBJ2-7, with 8 bases matching TRBD1. The TCR originated in a woman aged 40 to 55 with Graves' ophthalmopathy. CDR3 bases: TGTGCCAGCAGTTTAAGGCGGACAGGGCATTACGAGCAGTACTTC. Its protein product is CASSLRRTGHYEQYF.